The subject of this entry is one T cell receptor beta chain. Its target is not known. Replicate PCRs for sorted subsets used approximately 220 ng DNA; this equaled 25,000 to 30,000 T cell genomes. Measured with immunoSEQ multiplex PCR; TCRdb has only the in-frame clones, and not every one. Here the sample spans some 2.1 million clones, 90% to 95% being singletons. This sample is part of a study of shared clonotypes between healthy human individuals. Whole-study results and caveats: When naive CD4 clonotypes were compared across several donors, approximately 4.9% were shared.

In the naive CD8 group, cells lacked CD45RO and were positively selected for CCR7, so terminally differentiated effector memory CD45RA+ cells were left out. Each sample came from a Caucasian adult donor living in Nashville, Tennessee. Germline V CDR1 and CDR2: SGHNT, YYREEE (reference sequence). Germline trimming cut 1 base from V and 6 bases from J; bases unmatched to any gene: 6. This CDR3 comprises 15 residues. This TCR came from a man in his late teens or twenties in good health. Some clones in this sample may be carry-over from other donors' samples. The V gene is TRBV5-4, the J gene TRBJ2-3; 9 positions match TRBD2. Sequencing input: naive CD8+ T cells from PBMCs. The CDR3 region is CASSLSIAGDDTQYF. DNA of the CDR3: TGTGCCAGCAGCTTGAGTATAGCGGGAGACGATACGCAGTATTTT.